This TCR beta chain stems from a study of blood T cell repertoires in COVID-19. Study-wide context: The samples span acute and convalescent COVID-19 from the United States, Italy and Spain. PBMCs, B-cell-depleted T cells, or T cells were the source of the cDNA or gDNA that made up the material.

Sequenced by immunoSEQ multiplex PCR; TCRdb stores in-frame clones only, minus some. The sample has about 120,000 clones, under 80% seen once. The CDR3 totals 14 residues. V was clipped by 5 bases and J by 6 bases; unmatched bases: 8. In germline, CDR1 is LNHDA, CDR2 SQIVND (reference sequence). This clone was observed a single time. Sequenced material: peripheral blood. V gene TRBV19 combines with J gene TRBJ1-1; 8 positions match TRBD1. The TCR comes from a man aged 65 to 85 with acute or convalescent COVID-19. The CDR3 sequence: CASSWEGQVSEAFF. The CDR3 coding sequence is TGTGCCAGTAGTTGGGAGGGACAGGTCTCTGAAGCTTTCTTT.